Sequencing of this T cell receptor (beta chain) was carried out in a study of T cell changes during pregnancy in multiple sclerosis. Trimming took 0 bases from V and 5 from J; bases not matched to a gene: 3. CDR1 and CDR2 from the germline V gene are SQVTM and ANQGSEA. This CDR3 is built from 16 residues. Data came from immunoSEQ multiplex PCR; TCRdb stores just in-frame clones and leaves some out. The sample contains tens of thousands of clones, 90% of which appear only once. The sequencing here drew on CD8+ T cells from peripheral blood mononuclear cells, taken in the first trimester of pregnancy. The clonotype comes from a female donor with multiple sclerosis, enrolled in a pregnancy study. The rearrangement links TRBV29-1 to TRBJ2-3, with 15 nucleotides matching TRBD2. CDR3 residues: CSVEEWTSGRVDTQYF. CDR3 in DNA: TGCAGCGTTGAAGAATGGACTAGCGGGAGGGTAGATACGCAGTATTTT.